This paragraph covers one TCR beta chain sequence. The data are from a study of T cells in women clearing cervical HPV infection. About the research overall: HLA type stays a possible confounder, typing being limited.

All donors had a single incident cervical HPV16 infection, not prevalent. Cervical HPV DNA detected by MY09/MY11 PCR, typed by dot-blot. Sequencing used immunoSEQ multiplex PCR; TCRdb keeps in-frame clones, though not all of them. Its listing shows about 48,000 clones. This receptor was identified in a woman between 18 and 75 years old with a cervical HPV16 infection that either progressed to CIN3+ or cleared (not recorded which). Sequences were obtained from blood buffy coat.

The sequenced CDR3 bases are TGCAGTGCTAGAGGGACAGGGATTGGTACG. Its protein product is CSARGTGIGT. The CDR3 in its entirety is CSARGTGIGTQYF. This chain uses TRBV20-1 with TRBJ2-3, with TRBD1 identical over 8 bases. The missing CDR3 end, 3 residues past where the read stops, is filled in from the germline J gene. This CDR3 is built from 13 residues. CDR1 DFQATT and CDR2 SNEGSKA come from the germline V gene (reference sequence). The trim removed 1 base at V and 8 bases at J, leaving 5 bases unmatched.